This T cell receptor (beta chain) stems from a study of cytomegalovirus exposure and HLA in healthy donors. Primers for the PCR totalled 60 Vbeta and 13 Jbeta. Clones were sequenced by immunoSEQ multiplex PCR, and TCRdb holds only the in-frame ones, with some missing. The table records 200,000 to 250,000 clones, roughly 79% of them present only once. Germline-derived CDR1 and CDR2 are SGHVS and FNYEAQ. J lost 8 bases, V lost 4 bases, and 7 bases had no gene match. The CDR3 is 14 amino acids. Sequencing was carried out using PBMCs. This rearrangement joins TRBV7-6 to TRBJ1-2; 10 bases fit TRBD1. This receptor was identified in a man in his late teens or twenties in good health and CMV-seronegative. In DNA, the CDR3 is TGTGCCAGCAGCTCTCGACAGGGGGCTGGGGGCTACACCTTC. This gives the protein CASSSRQGAGGYTF. Using reference TRBV7-6 and TRBJ1-2 for the parts outside the CDR3, the full variable domain is GAGVSQSPRYKVTKRGQDVALRCDPISGHVSLYWYRQALGQGPEFLTYFNYEAQQDKSGLPNDRFSAERPEGSISTLTIQRTEQRDSAMYRCASSSRQGAGGYTFGSGTRLTVV.